This T cell receptor (beta chain) was retrieved from a study of cytomegalovirus exposure and HLA in healthy donors (dated by TCRdb to 2017 to 2019). Notes on the research overall: An earlier analysis of roughly 610 of the donors reported under 300 Gb of sequence data and around 110 million unique TCR beta sequences obtained from around 170 million T cells. Donor age, sex, ethnicity and CMV serostatus were compiled together with the repertoire data. Among roughly 400 genotyped donors of the cohort, an average of around 240,000 unique TCR beta nucleotide sequences were sequenced per donor, around a sixth of them non-productive. HLA typing included class I and class II loci at four-digit resolution. To predict cytomegalovirus infection status, the study brought together high-throughput TCR immunosequencing, statistical association of individual TCRs with disease status, and machine learning. Of the roughly 400 genotyped donors, over 65% fell in the genetic ancestry cluster associated with self-reported Caucasian donors. The number of donors typed differed by locus, with about 629-630 for A, B, C, DRB1 and DQB1, about 500 for DQA1, nearly 610 for DPA1, and some 470 for DPB1. In a later genetic analysis, genome-wide SNP genotypes for about 65% of the roughly 670 donors were used, and that subset was treated as a discovery cohort. Rather than using new phenotypic data, the later analysis identified candidate immune exposures from TCR beta sequences and from how often those sequences occurred across donors. The aim of the study was to test whether cataloging public T cell receptors could identify signatures of past pathogen exposure. Roughly 5 DR-DQ haplotypes were treated as single units for association and clustering because of strong linkage in the cohort. A later analysis re-analyzed previously published TCR beta repertoires from about 600 donors and added high-resolution HLA genotyping to study TCR occurrence patterns. The study used immunosequencing to profile the T cell repertoires of hundreds of subjects and linked those repertoires to cytomegalovirus serostatus. Every discovery cohort repertoire had been produced on one sequencing platform. To decide whether each TCR beta V gene segment behaved as functional or pseudogenic, an earlier analysis of approximately 620 of the donors relied on high-throughput TCR beta sequencing. In addition to the first cohort of approximately 670 subjects, a separate validation cohort of 100 to 150 different subjects was used. Roughly 300 gigabases of sequencing data and tens of millions of unique TCR sequences were included in an early release covering 500 to 750 HLA-typed donors.

The cohort was made up of approximately 670 healthy bone marrow donors. At the time of sampling, all cohort members were nominally healthy, though unrecorded immune exposures were likely present. The donor tested CMV seropositive and was one of the 289 seropositive cohort members. Every donor gave a peripheral blood sample, and the peripheral blood mononuclear cells from that sample were used for TCR beta sequencing. The Qiagen DNeasy Blood Extraction Kit was used to extract genomic DNA from the blood cell samples. Measured from the cysteine to the phenylalanine, the CDR3 is 16 residues long. Of all the DNA, just the CDR3 is kept, 48 bases in frame from base 1. From the germline V gene (reference sequence), CDR1 is SGHAT and CDR2 is FQDESV. V loses 8 bases at its end and J loses 1 base; junction bases beyond the gene matches: 10. Results the study describes overall, beyond this receptor: Some IMGT-functional V segments, including TRBV6-2 and TRBV6-3, could not be distinguished by the 87-base-pair reads and were therefore excluded. Because counts were too low, approximately 18 rarely observed V segments, including chromosome 9 orphons, were excluded from the earlier analysis of about 500 of the donors. The presence/absence analyses assumed that sequencing depth was roughly uniform across donors, and that assumption may not be true. In the study, approximately 150 TCR beta chains were listed as associated with cytomegalovirus. This cohort had only TCR beta chains sequenced, and the lack of alpha or paired-chain data limited which features could be detected. The classifier was reported to diagnose cytomegalovirus status with high specificity and sensitivity in both the original and validation cohorts. A later analysis found that HLA-associated TCR beta chains were more clonally expanded and had lower generation probabilities than equally common non-associated chains. Most TCR sequences were observed very rarely across donors, whereas some public TCRs were present in many individuals. In an earlier analysis of some 640 of the donors, most TCR beta V segments were observed in productive rearrangements about 90% or about 30% of the time, broadly matching IMGT annotations. Compared with the approximately 720-donor mean, donors in an Asian-associated ancestry cluster had fewer N-insertions in productive TCRs, according to a later genetic analysis. According to a later analysis, parvovirus B19, influenza, CMV and Epstein-Barr virus appeared linked to several top co-occurrence clusters. Because some donors lacked HLA typing at each locus, the association tests relied only on the typed subset. Strong co-occurrence of HLA alleles, especially DR and DQ, made assigning TCR associations to individual alleles difficult. Linkage disequilibrium might explain the correlated functional status among segregating V segments, but an unknown experimental factor could not be excluded. An association between a missense DCLRE1C variant and V-gene and J-gene trimming of TCR beta chains was found in a later genetic analysis and replicated in an independent cohort. In a later analysis, the rate of TCR association differed among HLA loci, with DRB1 alleles having the most associated TCRs and HLA-C alleles having the fewest. Three of the identified cytomegalovirus-associated TCR beta chains were confirmed in vitro to be specific for cytomegalovirus antigens. In a later analysis, most CMV-associated TCR beta chains were found to appear HLA-restricted, with HLA associations seemingly driven largely by CMV exposure. A further reported finding was that TCR beta sequences accurately predicted the HLA-A and HLA-B alleles for most subjects in the first cohort. In a later analysis, 16,951 TCR beta sequences were associated with specific HLA alleles at a false discovery rate of 0.05. The authors suggested that the approach could potentially be generalized to other disease states and immunological phenotypes. A cluster of highly shared sequence variants was judged likely to represent a technical artifact of the sequencing pipeline. CMV serostatus was the only immune exposure information available for the cohort.

Turning to this clone: Its antigen is not yet known. Per-nucleotide qualities are absent, and no much larger clonotype sits a single base away.

Library generation was performed with the immunoSEQ multiplex PCR assay. For the multiplex PCR, a mixture combining 60 forward primers for TCR Vbeta segments and 13 reverse primers for TCR Jbeta segments was used. The CDR3 region of rearranged TCR beta genes was amplified from genomic DNA by a multiplex PCR assay. The Illumina HiSeq System was used to sequence the amplified TCR beta libraries as 87-base-pair reads. The published analysis was carried out like this. A later analysis counted about 80 million unique TCR beta chains across the 600 to 850 repertoires, and some 11 million of these chains were shared by at least two donors. Raw reads were error-corrected and collapsed into unique sequences with a nearest-neighbor algorithm that merged closely related sequences to remove PCR and sequencing errors. To assign V, D and J gene segments, CDR3 sequences were aligned to IMGT reference sequences. For a sequence to be retained, a match of at least six nucleotides was required to both a V gene segment and a J gene segment. Rearrangements were called productive when the CDR3 lacked stop codons and stayed in frame with V and J; all others were non-productive. Following IMGT convention, CDR3 was defined as the stretch from the second conserved V-encoded cysteine to the conserved J-encoded phenylalanine. Sequences without an unambiguous match to a single V gene segment were excluded from the earlier analysis of a few hundred of the donors. In an earlier analysis of 587 of the donors, V segments were called functional above 56.7% productive rearrangements and were called segregating when the between-donor standard deviation exceeded 5%. To diagnose cytomegalovirus status from the catalog of TCR beta chain sequences, a statistical classification framework was built. V and J gene assignment, in a later analysis, came from comparing TCR nucleotide sequences with IMGT/GENE-DB human TR gene sequences. A later analysis assigned CDR3 sequences and most-parsimonious VDJ recombination scenarios with the TCRdist pipeline. In a later analysis, every TCR beta chain was defined by the combination of its CDR3 amino acid sequence and its V-gene family, and reads without a unique V-gene family were dropped. In a later analysis, around 650 highly shared, low-generation-probability nucleotide sequences were removed to address suspected cross-contamination and a sequencing artifact. In a later analysis, a clonal expansion index for each public chain was calculated from normalized within-repertoire ranks of inferred template counts. In a later analysis, generation probabilities were computed with a VDJ recombination model fitted to out-of-frame rearrangements, and the resulting probabilities were checked against IGoR. A later analysis scored TCR-TCR, TCR-HLA and TCR-CMV co-occurrence with hypergeometric tests, applying a repertoire-size bias correction to TCR pairs. To estimate false discovery rates, a later analysis permuted the HLA or CMV assignments 20 times. In a later analysis, co-occurring TCRs were grouped using DBSCAN, and TCRdist sequence similarity was added for clustering within HLA-allele-positive subsets. Repertoires with fewer than 30,000 or more than 120,000 public chains were left out of co-occurrence clustering, as were about five repertoires with anomalous nucleotide sharing. TCRdb provides this immuneACCESS table in a form limited to in-frame rearrangements. Some clones are lacking; in checked studies, under half of them reflect an unresolved V gene, and why the rest are absent is not known. D and trimming were read from the DNA, whereas the V and J calls and clone size are those reported in that table. The sample data list around 90,000 clones, and over 60% of these were observed just once. The ten most abundant clones make up approximately 3.4% of the sample.

Material for sequencing was PBMCs. The source is a male donor in good health and CMV-seropositive. The chain employs TRBV11-1 and TRBJ2-5; 10 bases in between match TRBD2. DNA sequence: TGTGCCAGCCGCCCTCGGGCTAGCGGGAGCCAAGAGACCCAGTACTTC. Its translation is CASRPRASGSQETQYF.